This T cell receptor (beta chain) came from a study of T cell clones after liver transplantation. Trimming stripped 0 bases from V and 6 bases from J, with 9 bases between. The CDR3 totals 14 residues. The V gene's germline CDR1 is ENHRY and CDR2 SYGVKD. Assay: immunoSEQ multiplex PCR; the TCRdb copy retains only in-frame clones and omits some. This sample carries roughly 50,000 clones, about four fifths of them seen once, and the ten largest clones take approximately 8.5%. The sample was CD4+ T cells from blood, taken before liver transplant. The chain recombines TRBV10-3 with TRBJ1-5, with TRBD1 as a possible D gene (5 bases). This TCR came from a human donor who received a liver transplant. CDR3 nucleotide sequence: TGTGCCATCAGTGAGTCGAGGGGTGGTCAGCCCCAGCATTTT. Protein product: CAISESRGGQPQHF.